Ten or more counts support the clone carrying this T cell receptor (beta chain). Each CDR3 protein is one row after TCRdb ran MiXCR on the 5' RACE reads. Of about 260,000 distinct CDR3 sequences in the sample, roughly 25% were seen once. Germline CDR1 and CDR2: DFQATT and SNEGSKA (reference sequence). V was cut by 4 bases and J by 6 bases, with 20 bases left in between. CDR3 size: 15 residues. This sample stems from a study of CD8 T cells in ankylosing spondylitis. This TCR came from a male donor with ankylosing spondylitis or in good health (not recorded which). Sequencing was carried out using blood, either unsorted or a sorted T cell fraction (not recorded which). This chain links TRBV20-1 with TRBJ2-3, with D uncertain. CDR3 residues: CSAIRSGPNVDTQYF. The CDR3 DNA is TGCAGTGCTATAAGATCCGGGCCCAACGTGGATACGCAGTATTTT.